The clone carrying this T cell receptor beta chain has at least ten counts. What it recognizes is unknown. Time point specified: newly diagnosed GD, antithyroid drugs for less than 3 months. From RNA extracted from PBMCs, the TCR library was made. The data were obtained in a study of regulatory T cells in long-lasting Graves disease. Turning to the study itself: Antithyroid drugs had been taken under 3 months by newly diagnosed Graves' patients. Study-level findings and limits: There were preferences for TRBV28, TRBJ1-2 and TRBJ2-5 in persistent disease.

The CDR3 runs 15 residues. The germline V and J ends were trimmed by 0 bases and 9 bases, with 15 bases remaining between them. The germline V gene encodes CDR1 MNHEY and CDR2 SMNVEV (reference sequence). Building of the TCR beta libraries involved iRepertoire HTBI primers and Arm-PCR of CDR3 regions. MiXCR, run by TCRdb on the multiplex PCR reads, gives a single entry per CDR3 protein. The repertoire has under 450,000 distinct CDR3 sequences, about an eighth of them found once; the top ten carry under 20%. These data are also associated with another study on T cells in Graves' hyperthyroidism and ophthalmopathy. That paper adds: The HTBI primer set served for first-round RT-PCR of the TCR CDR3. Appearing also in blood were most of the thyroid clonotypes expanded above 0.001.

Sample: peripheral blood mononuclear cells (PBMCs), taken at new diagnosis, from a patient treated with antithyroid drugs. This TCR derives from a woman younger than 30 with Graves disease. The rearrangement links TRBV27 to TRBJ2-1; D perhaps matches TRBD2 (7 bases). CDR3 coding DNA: TGTGCCAGCAGTTTATCGGGGGGGGGCCGTAGTGAGCAGTTCTTC. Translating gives CASSLSGGGRSEQFF.